This T cell receptor (beta chain) was identified during a study of T cells in Graves' hyperthyroidism and ophthalmopathy. This clonotype was counted many times. At one end, the junction sequence differs from germline, possibly due to a read error. PBMCs were obtained from over 8.5 ml fresh peripheral blood. Using RNA transcripts as the source, TCR beta CDR3 regions were amplified. When the TCR CDR3 underwent first-round RT-PCR, the HTBI primer set was used. Each CDR3 protein gets one entry after TCRdb re-called the multiplex PCR reads with MiXCR. The sample shows about 610,000 distinct CDR3 sequences, approximately 16% of them seen only once. Germline V gene lookup returns CDR1 SGHRS and CDR2 YFSETQ. This CDR3 has 15 residues.

The specimen sequenced was blood. This sequence was found in a woman aged 40 to 49 with Graves' ophthalmopathy. The gene calls are TRBV5-1 and TRBJ2-1; D gene ambiguous. CDR3 nucleotide sequence: TGTGCCAGCAGCTTGGACGGGTCCTCCTACAATGAGCAGTTCTTC. This encodes CASSLDGSSYNEQFF.